The sequence of this T cell receptor (beta chain) was determined in a study of Ad26.COV2.S vaccination and SARS-CoV-2 variants. Profiled with immunoSEQ multiplex PCR; TCRdb holds only in-frame clones, not every one. Among about 440,000 clones listed, less than 95% were seen once. Treatment here: about 20 received Ad26.COV2.S at low or high dose, single or two shots; five or six received placebo; per-sample allocation not given. Sampling took place 63 days after the first vaccine or placebo injection. The CDR3 totals 13 residues. Per germline, CDR1 ENHRY and CDR2 SYGVKD. Losses at the gene ends were 3 bases for V and 6 bases for J; bases not matched to a gene: 4.

This clonotype was obtained from a person aged 18 to 59 who received the Ad26.COV2.S COVID-19 vaccine or a placebo. The sample was peripheral blood, taken in a trial of Ad26.COV2.S vaccine versus placebo. This chain uses TRBV10-3 with TRBJ2-7, with 8 bases fitting TRBD1. In DNA, the CDR3 is TGTGCCATCAGTGATTCACAGGGGGGCGAGCAGTACTTC. It is translated as CAISDSQGGEQYF.